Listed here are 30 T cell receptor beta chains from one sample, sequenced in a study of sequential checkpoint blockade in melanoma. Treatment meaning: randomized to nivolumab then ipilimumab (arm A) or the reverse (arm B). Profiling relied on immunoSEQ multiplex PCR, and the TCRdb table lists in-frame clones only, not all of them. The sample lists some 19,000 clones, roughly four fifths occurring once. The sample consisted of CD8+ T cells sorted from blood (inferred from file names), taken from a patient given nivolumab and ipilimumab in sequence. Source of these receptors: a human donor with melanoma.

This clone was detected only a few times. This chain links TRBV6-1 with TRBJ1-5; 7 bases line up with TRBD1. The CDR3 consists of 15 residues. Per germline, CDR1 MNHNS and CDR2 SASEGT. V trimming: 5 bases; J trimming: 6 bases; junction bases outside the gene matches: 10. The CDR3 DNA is TGTGCCAGCAGTTTCTATGACAGGGAGAGTCAGCCCCAGCATTTT. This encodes CASSFYDRESQPQHF.

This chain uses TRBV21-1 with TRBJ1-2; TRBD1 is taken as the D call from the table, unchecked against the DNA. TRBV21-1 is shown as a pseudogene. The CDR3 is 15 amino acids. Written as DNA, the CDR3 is TGTGCCAGCAGCCCTCCGGGACAGGGGGCCGTTGGCTACACCTTC. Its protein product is CASSPPGQGAVGYTF.

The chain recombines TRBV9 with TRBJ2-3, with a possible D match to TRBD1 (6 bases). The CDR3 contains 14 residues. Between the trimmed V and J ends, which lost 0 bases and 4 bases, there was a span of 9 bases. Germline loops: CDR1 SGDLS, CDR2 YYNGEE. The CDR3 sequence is CASSVVGGADTQYF. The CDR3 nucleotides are TGTGCCAGCAGCGTAGTAGGGGGTGCAGATACGCAGTATTTT.

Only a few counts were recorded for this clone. In DNA, the CDR3 is TGTGCCAGCAGTGGGCTAGCGGGAGTATACTACGAGCAGTACTTC. This sequence encodes CASSGLAGVYYEQYF. This chain joins TRBV28 and TRBJ2-7, with 10 bases that match TRBD2. This CDR3 is 15 amino acids long. V shed 5 bases and J 3 bases; nucleotides not matched to a gene: 7. Germline values: CDR1 MDHEN, CDR2 SYDVKM.

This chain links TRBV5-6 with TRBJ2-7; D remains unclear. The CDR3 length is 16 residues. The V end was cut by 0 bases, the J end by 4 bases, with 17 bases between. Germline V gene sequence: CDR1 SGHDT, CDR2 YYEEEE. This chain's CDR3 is CASSLGPGSVSYEQYF. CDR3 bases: TGTGCCAGCAGCTTGGGGCCGGGTTCGGTCTCTTACGAGCAGTACTTC.

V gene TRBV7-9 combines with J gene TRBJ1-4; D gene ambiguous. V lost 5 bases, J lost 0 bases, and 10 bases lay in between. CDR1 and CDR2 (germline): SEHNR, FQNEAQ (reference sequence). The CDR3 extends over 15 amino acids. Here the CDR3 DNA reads TGTGCCAGCAGCCGGTTCCCTGCAACTAATGAAAAACTGTTTTTT. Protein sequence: CASSRFPATNEKLFF.

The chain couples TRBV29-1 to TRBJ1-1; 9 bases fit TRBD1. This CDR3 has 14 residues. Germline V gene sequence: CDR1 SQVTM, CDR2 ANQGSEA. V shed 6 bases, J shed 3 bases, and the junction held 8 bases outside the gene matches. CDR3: CSVDAGTGYTEAFF. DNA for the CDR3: TGCAGCGTCGATGCGGGGACAGGGTACACTGAAGCTTTCTTT. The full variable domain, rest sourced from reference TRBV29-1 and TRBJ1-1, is SAVISQKPSRDICQRGTSLTIQCQVDSQVTMMFWYRQQPGQSLTLIATANQGSEATYESGFVIDKFPISRPNLTFSTLTVSNMSPEDSSIYLCSVDAGTGYTEAFFGQGTRLTVV.

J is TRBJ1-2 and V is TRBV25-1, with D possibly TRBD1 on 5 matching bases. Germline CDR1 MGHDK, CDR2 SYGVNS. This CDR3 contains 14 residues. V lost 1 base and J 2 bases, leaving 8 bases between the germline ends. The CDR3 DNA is TGTGCCAGCAGTGAATGGGGGGGAAACTATGGCTACACCTTC. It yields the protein CASSEWGGNYGYTF.

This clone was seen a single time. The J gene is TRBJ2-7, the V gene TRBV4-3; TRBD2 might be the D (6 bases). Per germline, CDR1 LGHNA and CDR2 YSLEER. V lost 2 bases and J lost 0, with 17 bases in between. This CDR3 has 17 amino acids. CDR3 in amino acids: CASSQRAGGTPSYEQYF. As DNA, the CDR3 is TGCGCCAGCAGCCAAAGGGCGGGCGGGACTCCCTCCTACGAGCAGTACTTC.

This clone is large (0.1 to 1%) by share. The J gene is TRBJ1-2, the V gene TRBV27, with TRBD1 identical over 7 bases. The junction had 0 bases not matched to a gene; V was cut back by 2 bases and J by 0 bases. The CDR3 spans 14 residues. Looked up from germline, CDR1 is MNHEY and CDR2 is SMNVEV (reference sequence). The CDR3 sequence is CASSLQGANYGYTF. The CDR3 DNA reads TGTGCCAGCAGTTTACAGGGGGCTAACTATGGCTACACCTTC.

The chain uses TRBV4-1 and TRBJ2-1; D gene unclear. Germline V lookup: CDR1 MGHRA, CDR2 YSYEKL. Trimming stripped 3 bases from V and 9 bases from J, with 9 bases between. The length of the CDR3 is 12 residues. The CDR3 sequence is CASSHSAGEQFF. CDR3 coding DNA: TGCGCCAGCAGCCATTCCGCCGGTGAGCAGTTCTTC.

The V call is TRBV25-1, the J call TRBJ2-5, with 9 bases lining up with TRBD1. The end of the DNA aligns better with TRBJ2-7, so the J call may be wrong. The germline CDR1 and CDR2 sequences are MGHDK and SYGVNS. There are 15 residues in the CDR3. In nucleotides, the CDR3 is TGTGCCAGCAGTGAATCCCGGACAGGGGCCTACGAGCAGTACTTC. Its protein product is CASSESRTGAYEQYF.

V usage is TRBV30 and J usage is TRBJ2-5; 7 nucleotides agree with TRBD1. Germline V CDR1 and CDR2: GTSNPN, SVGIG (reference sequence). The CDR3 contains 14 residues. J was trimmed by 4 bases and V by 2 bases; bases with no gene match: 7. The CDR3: CAWSKMTGLETQYF. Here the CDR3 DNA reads TGTGCCTGGAGTAAGATGACAGGGTTAGAGACCCAGTACTTC.

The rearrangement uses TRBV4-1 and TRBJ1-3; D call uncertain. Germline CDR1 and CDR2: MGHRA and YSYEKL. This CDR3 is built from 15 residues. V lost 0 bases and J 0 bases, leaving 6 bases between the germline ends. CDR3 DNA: TGCGCCAGCAGCCAAGACCCCTACTCTGGAAACACCATATATTTT. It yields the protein CASSQDPYSGNTIYF.

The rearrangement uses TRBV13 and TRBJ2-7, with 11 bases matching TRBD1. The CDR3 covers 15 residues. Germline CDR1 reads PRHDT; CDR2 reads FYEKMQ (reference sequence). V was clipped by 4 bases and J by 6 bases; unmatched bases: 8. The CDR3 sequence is CASSSTGTGGFEQYF. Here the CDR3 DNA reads TGTGCCAGCAGCTCCACCGGGACAGGGGGTTTCGAGCAGTACTTC.

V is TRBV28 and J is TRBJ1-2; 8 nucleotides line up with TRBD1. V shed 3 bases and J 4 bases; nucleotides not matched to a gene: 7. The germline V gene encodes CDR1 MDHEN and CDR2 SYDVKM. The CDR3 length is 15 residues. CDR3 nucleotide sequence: TGTGCCAGCAGTTTCTCGGTGGACAGGGTCTATGGCTACACCTTC. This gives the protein CASSFSVDRVYGYTF.

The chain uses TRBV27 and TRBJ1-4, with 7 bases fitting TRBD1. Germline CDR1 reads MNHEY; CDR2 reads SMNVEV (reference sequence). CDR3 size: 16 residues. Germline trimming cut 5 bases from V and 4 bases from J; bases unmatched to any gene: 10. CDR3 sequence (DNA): TGTGCCAGCAGTGAAACAGAGGGGGCCTATAATGAAAAACTGTTTTTT. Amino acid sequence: CASSETEGAYNEKLFF.

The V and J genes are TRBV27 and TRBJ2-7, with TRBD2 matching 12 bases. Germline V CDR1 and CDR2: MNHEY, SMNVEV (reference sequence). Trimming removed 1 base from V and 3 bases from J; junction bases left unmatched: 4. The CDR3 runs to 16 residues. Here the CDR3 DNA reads TGTGCCAGCAGTTTATGGTCTAGCGGGGGGGTCTACGAGCAGTACTTC. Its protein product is CASSLWSSGGVYEQYF.

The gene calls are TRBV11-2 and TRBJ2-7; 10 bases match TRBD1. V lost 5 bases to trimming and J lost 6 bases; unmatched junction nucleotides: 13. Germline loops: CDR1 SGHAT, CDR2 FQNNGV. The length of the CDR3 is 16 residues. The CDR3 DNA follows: TGTGCCAGCAGCCCCCCCAGCGGGACAGGGGATCGCGAGCAGTACTTC. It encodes CASSPPSGTGDREQYF.

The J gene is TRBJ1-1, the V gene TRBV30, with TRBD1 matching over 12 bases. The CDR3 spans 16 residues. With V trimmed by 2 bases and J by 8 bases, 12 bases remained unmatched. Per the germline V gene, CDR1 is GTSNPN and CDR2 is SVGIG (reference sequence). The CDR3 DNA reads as TGTGCCTGGAGTAGTACTTTGGGACAGGGGGCCGGGGAAGCTTTCTTT. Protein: CAWSSTLGQGAGEAFF. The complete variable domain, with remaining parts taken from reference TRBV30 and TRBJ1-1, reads SQTIHQWPATLVQPVGSPLSLECTVEGTSNPNLYWYRQAAGRGLQLLFYSVGIGQISSEVPQNLSASRPQDRQFILSSKKLLLSDSGFYLCAWSSTLGQGAGEAFFGQGTRLTVV.

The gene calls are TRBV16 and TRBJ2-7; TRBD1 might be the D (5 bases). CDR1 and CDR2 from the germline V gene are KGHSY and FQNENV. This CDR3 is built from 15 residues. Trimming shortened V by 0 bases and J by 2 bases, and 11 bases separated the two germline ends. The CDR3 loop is CASSQSGPGTYEQYF. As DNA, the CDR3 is TGTGCCAGCAGCCAATCTGGGCCAGGGACCTACGAGCAGTACTTC.

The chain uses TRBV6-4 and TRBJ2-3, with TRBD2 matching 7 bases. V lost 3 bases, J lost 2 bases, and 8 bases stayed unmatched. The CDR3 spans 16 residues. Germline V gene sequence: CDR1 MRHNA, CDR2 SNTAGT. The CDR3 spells CASSDMAGVHTDTQYF. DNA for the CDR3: TGTGCCAGCAGTGATATGGCGGGAGTACACACAGATACGCAGTATTTT.

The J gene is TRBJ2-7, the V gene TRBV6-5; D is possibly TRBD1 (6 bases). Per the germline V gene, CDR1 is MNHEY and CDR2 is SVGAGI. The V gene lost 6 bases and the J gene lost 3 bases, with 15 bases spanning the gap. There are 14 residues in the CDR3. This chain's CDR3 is CASSRTRQVYEQYF. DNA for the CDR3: TGTGCCAGCAGCCGGACTCGACAGGTCTACGAGCAGTACTTC.

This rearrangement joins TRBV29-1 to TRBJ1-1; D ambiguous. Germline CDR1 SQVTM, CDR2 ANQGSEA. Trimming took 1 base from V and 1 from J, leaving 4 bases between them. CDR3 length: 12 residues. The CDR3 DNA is TGCAGCGTTGAAGGACAGAACACTGAAGCTTTCTTT. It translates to CSVEGQNTEAFF.

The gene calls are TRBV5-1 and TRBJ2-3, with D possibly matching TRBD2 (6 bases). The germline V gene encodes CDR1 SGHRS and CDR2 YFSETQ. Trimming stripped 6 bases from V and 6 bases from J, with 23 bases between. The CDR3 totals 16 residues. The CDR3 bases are TGCGCCAGCAACAACCCCACGGGGCCGGCGGGGGATACGCAGTATTTT. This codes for CASNNPTGPAGDTQYF.

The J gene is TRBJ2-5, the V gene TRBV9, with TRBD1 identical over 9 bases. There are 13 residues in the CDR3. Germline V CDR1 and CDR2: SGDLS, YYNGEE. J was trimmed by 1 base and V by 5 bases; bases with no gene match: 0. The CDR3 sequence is CASRGQGQETQYF. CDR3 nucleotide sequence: TGTGCCAGCAGGGGACAGGGCCAAGAGACCCAGTACTTC.

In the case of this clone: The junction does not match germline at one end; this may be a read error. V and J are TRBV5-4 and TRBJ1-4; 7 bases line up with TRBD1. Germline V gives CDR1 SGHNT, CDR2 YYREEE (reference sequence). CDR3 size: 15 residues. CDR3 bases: TGTGCCAGCAGCTCCATTACGGAAGGAAGGGGGCTTAGGGTTTTT. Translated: CASSSITEGRGLRVF.

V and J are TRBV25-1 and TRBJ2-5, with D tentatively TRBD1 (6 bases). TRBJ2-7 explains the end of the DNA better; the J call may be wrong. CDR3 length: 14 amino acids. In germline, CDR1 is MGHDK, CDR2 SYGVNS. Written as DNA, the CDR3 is TGTGCCAGCAGTCACACAGGGAGCTCCTACGAGCAGTACTTC. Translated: CASSHTGSSYEQYF.

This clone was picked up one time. Written as DNA, the CDR3 is TGTGCCAGCAGTTCGGGGCGGGGGAGCAATCAGCCCCAGCATTTT. Protein product: CASSSGRGSNQPQHF. The rearrangement joins TRBV6-5 to TRBJ1-5; possibly TRBD1 for D (5 bases). The CDR3 is made up of 15 amino acids. Trimming shortened V by 4 bases and J by 1 base, and 11 bases separated the two germline ends. Germline CDR1 and CDR2: MNHEY and SVGAGI.

The CDR3, as DNA: TGCGCCAGCAGCTTGGGACTGAGCAATGAAAAACTGTTTTTT. Translating gives CASSLGLSNEKLFF. V usage is TRBV5-1 and J usage is TRBJ1-4; D is unresolved. This CDR3 contains 14 residues. Germline V lookup: CDR1 SGHRS, CDR2 YFSETQ. V lost 0 bases and J 5 bases, leaving 8 bases between the germline ends.